The 30 T cell receptor beta chains below were found in one sample sequenced in a study of molecular identifiers for immune sequencing clone quantification. TCRdb re-analysed the PCR reads in MiXCR, keeping a single row per CDR3 protein. The sample has over 85,000 distinct CDR3 sequences; 30% to 45% are singletons. The sequencing sample was made of naive CD8+ T cells from blood, with Jurkat cell RNA spiked in. Subset reported: FACS-sorted CD8+CD4-CCR7+CD45RA+ naive T cells. These receptors all stem from a human donor in good health. Some libraries in this study had Jurkat cell RNA spiked in.

This clonotype was seen only a few times. The rearrangement joins TRBV9 to TRBJ2-1; TRBD2 might be the D (6 bases). This CDR3 is 15 amino acids long. Germline CDR1 and CDR2: SGDLS and YYNGEE. Trimming removed 0 bases from V and 5 bases from J, with 12 bases in between. The CDR3 region is CASSVVSGVHNEQFF. The CDR3 DNA is TGTGCCAGCAGCGTAGTTTCGGGAGTCCACAATGAGCAGTTCTTC.

This clonotype was seen ten or more times. V usage is TRBV7-9 and J usage is TRBJ2-7, with D possibly matching TRBD1 (6 bases). The CDR3 is 11 residues long. CDR1 and CDR2 from the germline V gene are SEHNR and FQNEAQ (reference sequence). Trimming removed 7 bases at V and 7 bases at J, with 11 bases between. In DNA, the CDR3 is TGTGCCAGCACCGACAGGCTGGAGCAGTACTTC. Residues: CASTDRLEQYF.

In this sample, this clonotype turned up many times. V gene TRBV5-1 combines with J gene TRBJ2-7, with D possibly being TRBD2 (5 bases). Per the germline V gene, CDR1 is SGHRS and CDR2 is YFSETQ. Trimming took 0 bases from V and 6 from J, leaving 10 bases between them. CDR3 size: 13 residues. The CDR3: CASSLDRRPEQYF. Written as DNA, the CDR3 is TGCGCCAGCAGCTTGGATCGGAGGCCCGAGCAGTACTTC.

This clonotype was picked up many times. V gene TRBV9 combines with J gene TRBJ2-7, with D possibly being TRBD1 (5 bases). V was trimmed by 3 bases and J by 0 bases, leaving 10 bases between them. This CDR3 comprises 14 residues. CDR1 SGDLS and CDR2 YYNGEE come from the germline V gene. CDR3 amino acids: CASSAGIYSYEQYF. As DNA, the CDR3 is TGTGCCAGCAGCGCAGGGATTTACTCCTACGAGCAGTACTTC.

This clonotype occurred many times. The chain recombines TRBV12-3 or TRBV12-4 with TRBJ2-5, with a tentative D call TRBD1 (6 bases). The CDR3 extends over 16 amino acids. V lost 6 bases to trimming and J lost 2 bases, with 19 bases between them. In DNA, the CDR3 is TGTGCCAGCAGCCCGGAAGGAAGGGGACAACAAGAGACCCAGTACTTC. Protein: CASSPEGRGQQETQYF.

The chain combines TRBV4-3 with TRBJ2-2; possibly TRBD1 for D (6 bases). Germline V gene sequence: CDR1 LGHNA, CDR2 YSLEER. The CDR3 loop spans 14 amino acids. V was pared by 1 base and J by 7 bases, with 10 bases between. DNA for the CDR3: TGCGCCAGCAGCCAAGGGTGGGGGCGCGGGGAGCTGTTTTTT. Amino acids: CASSQGWGRGELFF.

This clonotype was observed a few times. The CDR3 region is CASSLTPSYEQYF. The CDR3 bases are TGTGCCAGCAGCTTGACTCCAAGCTACGAGCAGTACTTC. The genes are TRBV7-6 and TRBJ2-7; D unresolved. The germline V gene encodes CDR1 SGHVS and CDR2 FNYEAQ. V was cut by 3 bases and J by 3 bases, with 9 bases left in between. This CDR3 is 13 amino acids long.

Remarks on this clonotype: At one of its ends the junction is not consistent with the germline gene, which may arise from a read error. The rearrangement links TRBV6-2 or TRBV6-3 to TRBJ1-5, with D unresolved. The length of the CDR3 is 16 residues. CDR1 MNHEY and CDR2 SVGEGT come from the germline V gene. The CDR3 DNA sequence: TGTGCCAGCAGATACTCAGTTGCTCCATCTGGTTGGCCCCAGCATTTT. Amino acids: CASRYSVAPSGWPQHF.

This clonotype was seen ten or more times. The CDR3 sequence is CASSASGQHYEQYF. CDR3 coding DNA: TGTGCCAGCAGCGCGTCCGGACAGCACTACGAGCAGTACTTC. The V call is TRBV9, the J call TRBJ2-7, with D possibly being TRBD1 (6 bases). The CDR3 is 14 residues long. Deletions cut 3 bases from V and 3 bases from J, with 13 bases between. CDR1 is SGDLS and CDR2 is YYNGEE in the germline V gene.

This clonotype was picked up one time. The final CDR3 position lacks the conserved phenylalanine or tryptophan, pointing to a likely read error. This chain connects TRBV7-2 to TRBJ2-7, with D tentatively TRBD2 (5 bases). There are 15 residues in the CDR3. V was clipped by 5 bases and J by 5 bases, with 19 bases between them. Germline values: CDR1 SGHTA, CDR2 FQGNSA. The CDR3: CASSPSSRVPNEQYI. The CDR3 bases are TGTGCCAGCAGCCCTAGCTCGAGGGTCCCCAACGAGCAGTACATC.

This sequence joins TRBV28 and TRBJ2-2, with 12 bases that match TRBD2. Trimming at V came to 2 bases and at J to 4 bases, leaving 2 bases not matched to a gene. This CDR3 region has 16 residues. Germline CDR1 reads MDHEN; CDR2 reads SYDVKM. DNA of the CDR3: TGTGCCAGCAGTTTAGGACTAGCGGGGCGCACCGGGGAGCTGTTTTTT. Amino acids: CASSLGLAGRTGELFF.

In regard to this clonotype: Relative to the germline gene, one junction end is altered; a read error may explain this. V usage is TRBV20-1 and J usage is TRBJ1-4; D not certain. Germline V gene data show CDR1 as DFQATT and CDR2 as SNEGSKA (reference sequence). CDR3 size: 17 residues. The CDR3 is CSARDASVLGYKEKQFF. DNA for the CDR3: TGCAGTGCTAGAGATGCCTCCGTACTGGGATATAAAGAAAAACAGTTTTTT.

There are a few counts of this clonotype. The chain links TRBV13 to TRBJ2-7; maybe TRBD1 (6 bases). There are 16 residues in the CDR3. The germline V gene encodes CDR1 PRHDT and CDR2 FYEKMQ (reference sequence). V gave up 5 bases and J gave up 6 bases, with 23 bases separating them. The CDR3 DNA reads as TGTGCCAGCAGCGTAGTGACCGGGACACGGGCCCTCGAGCAGTACTTC. Encoded protein: CASSVVTGTRALEQYF. The variable domain in full, with the rest retrieved from reference TRBV13 and TRBJ2-7, is AAGVIQSPRHLIKEKRETATLKCYPIPRHDTVYWYQQGPGQDPQFLISFYEKMQSDKGSIPDRFSAQQFSDYHSELNMSSLELGDSALYFCASSVVTGTRALEQYFGPGTRLTVT.

The table lists this clonotype with many counts. J is TRBJ1-1 and V is TRBV4-2; D is undetermined. The CDR3 spans 16 residues. V lost 0 bases and J lost 0, with 11 bases in between. CDR1 is LGHNA and CDR2 is YNFKEQ in the germline V gene. The DNA of the CDR3 is TGTGCCAGCAGCCAAGAGGAGTACAGTATGAACACTGAAGCTTTCTTT. As protein: CASSQEEYSMNTEAFF.

This clonotype was counted many times. The V gene is TRBV29-1, the J gene TRBJ2-5; possible D gene TRBD2, 5 bases. CDR3 size: 13 residues. CDR1 is SQVTM and CDR2 is ANQGSEA in the germline V gene. The germline V and J ends were trimmed by 3 bases and 2 bases, with 10 bases remaining between them. CDR3 sequence reads: CSVDERRQETQYF. In DNA form, the CDR3 reads TGCAGCGTTGACGAGCGGAGACAAGAGACCCAGTACTTC. Using reference TRBV29-1 and TRBJ2-5 for the parts outside the CDR3, the full variable domain is SAVISQKPSRDICQRGTSLTIQCQVDSQVTMMFWYRQQPGQSLTLIATANQGSEATYESGFVIDKFPISRPNLTFSTLTVSNMSPEDSSIYLCSVDERRQETQYFGPGTRLLVL.

On this clonotype: The final CDR3 position lacks the conserved phenylalanine or tryptophan, pointing to a likely read error. This chain joins TRBV20-1 and TRBJ2-1, with TRBD2 matching over 8 bases. CDR1 and CDR2 (germline): DFQATT, SNEGSKA (reference sequence). CDR3 length: 16 residues. Trimming took 3 bases from V and 7 from J; bases not matched to a gene: 14. Written as DNA, the CDR3 is TGCAGTGCTAGCCCCCCGACTAGCGCTTATTTGAATGAGCAGTTCCTC. Protein: CSASPPTSAYLNEQFL.

Concerning this clonotype: A single base separates this from a much larger clone, so it may be a read error. This likely comes from a read error, as the CDR3 has no conserved phenylalanine or tryptophan at its end. This sequence joins TRBV6-5 and TRBJ2-7; no reliable D call. Germline V gene data show CDR1 as MNHEY and CDR2 as SVGAGI. The CDR3 sequence is 12 residues long. V lost 9 bases, J lost 2 bases, and 11 bases lay in between. CDR3 loop: CASFSLPYEQYI. CDR3 nucleotide sequence: TGTGCCAGTTTTTCCCTACCCTACGAGCAGTACATC.

For this clonotype: A read error is possible here, since a much larger clone lies one base away. The J gene is TRBJ2-4, the V gene TRBV5-1; D might be TRBD2 (6 bases). This CDR3 has 15 amino acids. Germline V gene lookup returns CDR1 SGHRS and CDR2 YFSETQ. The CDR3 nucleotides are TGCGCCAGCACGGAGGGGTGGTTAGCCAAAGACATTCAGTACTTC. Amino acids: CASTEGWLAKDIQYF.

This clonotype has more than one count but fewer than ten. V is TRBV10-3 and J is TRBJ2-7; weak D call: TRBD2 (6 bases). The germline gives CDR1 ENHRY, CDR2 SYGVKD. The CDR3 has 12 residues. Trimming removed 11 bases at V and 4 bases at J, with 15 bases between. As DNA, the CDR3 is TGTGCCGTCCGGGGACTTTCATACGAGCAGTACTTC. Its protein product is CAVRGLSYEQYF.

At least ten counts were recorded for this clonotype. The genes are TRBV7-9 and TRBJ2-7; D not certain. Trimming removed 6 bases at V and 5 bases at J, with 14 bases between. The germline V gene encodes CDR1 SEHNR and CDR2 FQNEAQ (reference sequence). The CDR3 runs 13 residues. The CDR3 reads CASRPGGRDEQYF. In DNA, the CDR3 is TGTGCCAGCAGACCCGGCGGAAGGGACGAGCAGTACTTC.

Turning to this clonotype: Being one base from a much bigger clone, this may be a read error. The CDR3 does not close with the conserved phenylalanine or tryptophan, likely indicating a read error. The chain joins TRBV28 to TRBJ2-3; TRBD2 matches 13 bases. The V gene end was trimmed by 6 bases and the J gene end by 5 bases; junction bases not matched to a gene: 8. The CDR3 sequence is 16 residues long. Germline loops: CDR1 MDHEN, CDR2 SYDVKM. CDR3 DNA: TGTGCCAGCAGGGCCACTAGCGGGAGGGTGTTAGATACGCAGTATATT. This translates into CASRATSGRVLDTQYI.

In the case of this clonotype: Without the conserved terminal phenylalanine or tryptophan, this CDR3 likely stems from a read error. The chain couples TRBV7-2 to TRBJ1-6; D uncertain. CDR3 length: 11 residues. Per germline, CDR1 SGHTA and CDR2 FQGNSA. CDR3 DNA: TGTCCCAGCAGCTACGCATCACCCCTCCACATT. It yields the protein CPSSYASPLHI.

J is TRBJ1-1 and V is TRBV6-5; D is uncertain. The germline V gene has CDR1 MNHEY and CDR2 SVGAGI. V lost 2 bases and J 4 bases, leaving 5 bases between the germline ends. The CDR3 length is 12 residues. The CDR3 DNA reads TGTGCCAGCAGTTACCCTCTCACTGAAGCTTTCTTT. The encoded protein is CASSYPLTEAFF.

This clonotype was recorded at least ten times. This rearrangement joins TRBV29-1 to TRBJ2-2, with a weak D call TRBD1 (5 bases). The CDR3 consists of 13 residues. The germline V and J ends were trimmed by 8 bases and 2 bases, with 12 bases remaining between them. Germline assignment: CDR1 SQVTM and CDR2 ANQGSEA. CDR3 nucleotide sequence: TGCAGCATACTGGACATTAACACCGGGGAGCTGTTTTTT. As protein: CSILDINTGELFF.

The chain couples TRBV10-2 to TRBJ2-7, with D perhaps TRBD1 or TRBD2 (5 bases each). V lost 3 bases and J lost 2, with 14 bases in between. The germline V gene has CDR1 WSHSY and CDR2 SAAADI. This CDR3 comprises 15 residues. The CDR3 sequence: CASSELGVRTYEQYF. The CDR3, as DNA: TGCGCCAGCAGTGAATTGGGGGTTAGGACCTACGAGCAGTACTTC.

This clonotype was picked up one time. Germline is not matched at one junction end, which may reflect a read error. The CDR3 nucleotides are TGTGCCAGCCGCCAAGAACCCCCCAGGACCAACGAGCAGTACTTC. Translating it yields CASRQEPPRTNEQYF. This chain links TRBV4-2 with TRBJ2-7, with no clear D. The CDR3 extends over 15 amino acids. Per the germline V gene, CDR1 is LGHNA and CDR2 is YNFKEQ.

This chain links TRBV27 with TRBJ2-7; D uncertain. The CDR3 totals 14 residues. The germline CDR1 and CDR2 sequences are MNHEY and SMNVEV (reference sequence). V lost 2 bases and J 2 bases, leaving 10 bases between the germline ends. CDR3 DNA sequence: TGTGCCAGCAGTTTAGGGCTGGGGACCTACGAGCAGTACTTC. Translating it yields CASSLGLGTYEQYF.

Comment on this clonotype: The conserved closing phenylalanine or tryptophan is absent in this CDR3, likely reflecting a read error. V is TRBV28 and J is TRBJ2-7; D may be TRBD2 (6 bases). The CDR3 consists of 14 residues. V gave up 6 bases and J gave up 1 base, with 13 bases separating them. Germline V gives CDR1 MDHEN, CDR2 SYDVKM. CDR3 in DNA: TGTGCCAGCAGCCCTCTAGCGCGGTCCTACGAGCAGTACTAC. This codes for CASSPLARSYEQYY.

The chain uses TRBV12-3 or TRBV12-4 and TRBJ2-2; 10 bases are shared with TRBD1. The length of the CDR3 is 16 residues. With V trimmed by 6 bases and J by 0 bases, 4 bases remained unmatched. The CDR3 coding sequence is TGTGCCAGCAGAGCCGGGACAGGGGCGAACACCGGGGAGCTGTTTTTT. Translated: CASRAGTGANTGELFF.

For this clonotype: A junction boundary mismatches the germline segment, possibly from a read error. The chain couples TRBV6-6 to TRBJ1-5, with 8 bases fitting TRBD1. Germline CDR1 reads MNHNY; CDR2 reads SVGAGI (reference sequence). CDR3 length: 16 amino acids. CDR3 in amino acids: CASNYARGPSNQPQHF. CDR3 in DNA: TGTGCCAGCAATTACGCCAGGGGGCCAAGCAATCAGCCCCAGCATTTT.